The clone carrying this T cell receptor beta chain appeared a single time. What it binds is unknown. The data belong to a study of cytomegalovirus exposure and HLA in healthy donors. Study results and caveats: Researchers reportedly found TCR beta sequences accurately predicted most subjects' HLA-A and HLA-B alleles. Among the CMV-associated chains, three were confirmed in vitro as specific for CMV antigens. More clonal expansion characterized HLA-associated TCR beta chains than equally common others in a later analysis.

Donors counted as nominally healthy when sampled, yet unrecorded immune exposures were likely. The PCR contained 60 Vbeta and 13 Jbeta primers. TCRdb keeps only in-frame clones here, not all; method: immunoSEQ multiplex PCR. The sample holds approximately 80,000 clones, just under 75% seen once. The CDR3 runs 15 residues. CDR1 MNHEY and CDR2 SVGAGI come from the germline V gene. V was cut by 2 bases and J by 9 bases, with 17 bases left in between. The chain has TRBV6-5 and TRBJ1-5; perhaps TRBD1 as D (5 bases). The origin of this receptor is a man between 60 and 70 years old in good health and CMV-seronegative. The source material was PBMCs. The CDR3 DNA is TGTGCCAGCAGTTACGCCGCAGACAGTACCTGGCCCCAGCATTTT. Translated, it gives CASSYAADSTWPQHF.